A single sample gave rise to the 2 T cell receptor beta chains below, sequenced in a study of blood T cell repertoires in COVID-19. Sequenced by immunoSEQ multiplex PCR; TCRdb stores in-frame clones only, minus some. There are under 300,000 clones in the sample; 75% to 90% occur only once, and about 3% lies in the top ten. Sequencing input: peripheral blood. The receptors stem from a woman under 40 with active or convalescent COVID-19.

The V and J genes are TRBV5-4 and TRBJ1-2; D perhaps matches TRBD1 (6 bases). The V end lost 4 bases, the J end lost 2 bases, and 21 bases lay between the germline ends. The CDR3 consists of 17 residues. Germline V CDR1 and CDR2: SGHNT, YYREEE (reference sequence). The CDR3: CASSRGGPVGENYGYTF. DNA for the CDR3: TGTGCCAGCAGCCGCGGGGGGCCAGTTGGAGAAAACTATGGCTACACCTTC.

The rearrangement links TRBV10-2 to TRBJ1-1; D not resolved. The CDR3 length is 16 residues. V shed 3 bases and J shed 2 bases, with 16 bases lying between them. The germline V gene has CDR1 WSHSY and CDR2 SAAADI. CDR3 in amino acids: CASSELLTGRNTEAFF. In nucleotides, the CDR3 is TGCGCCAGCAGTGAATTGCTGACGGGAAGAAACACTGAAGCTTTCTTT.